A single sample gave rise to the 27 T cell receptor beta chains below, sequenced in a study of identifying expanded T cells in peripheral blood. The assay was immunoSEQ multiplex PCR, and TCRdb's table has in-frame clones only and misses some. The table includes about 76,000 clones, 84% detected once. Sequences were obtained from blood. These receptors came from a person aged 18-70 years in good health.

The CDR3 DNA reads as TGTGCCAGCAGCTTCCTTAACAATGAGCAGTTCTTC. It is translated as CASSFLNNEQFF. This chain uses TRBV11-3 with TRBJ2-1; D is unresolved. This CDR3 region has 12 residues. Germline lookup yields CDR1 SGHNT and CDR2 YENEEA. The ends were cut back, 3 bases at V and 5 bases at J, with 5 bases in the middle. The full variable domain, rest sourced from reference TRBV11-3 and TRBJ2-1, is EAGVVQSPRYKIIEKKQPVAFWCNPISGHNTLYWYLQNLGQGPELLIRYENEEAVDDSQLPKDRFSAERLKGVDSTLKIQPAELGDSAVYLCASSFLNNEQFFGPGTRLTVL.

V gene TRBV7-9 combines with J gene TRBJ1-2, with a possible D match to TRBD1 (5 bases). CDR1 SEHNR and CDR2 FQNEAQ come from the germline V gene (reference sequence). V lost 5 bases and J lost 3, with 10 bases in between. The CDR3 runs to 13 residues. CDR3 nucleotide sequence: TGTGCCAGCAGCCGACAGATAGACTATGGCTACACCTTC. Translation gives CASSRQIDYGYTF. Looking up the rest from reference TRBV7-9 and TRBJ1-2 gives the full variable domain: DTGVSQNPRHKITKRGQNVTFRCDPISEHNRLYWYRQTLGQGPEFLTYFQNEAQLEKSRLLSDRFSAERPKGSFSTLEIQRTEQGDSAMYLCASSRQIDYGYTFGSGTRLTVV.

This sequence joins TRBV4-3 and TRBJ2-2, with 7 bases fitting TRBD2. Germline loops: CDR1 LGHNA, CDR2 YSLEER. V shed 8 bases and J 8 bases; nucleotides not matched to a gene: 14. The CDR3 extends over 15 amino acids. The CDR3 loop is CASRLVLAEWGELFF. The CDR3 DNA sequence: TGCGCCAGCCGTCTAGTGCTAGCGGAGTGGGGGGAGCTGTTTTTT.

The chain combines TRBV19 with TRBJ2-7, with a possible D match to TRBD1 (6 bases). The V gene lost 8 bases and the J gene lost 5 bases, with 25 bases spanning the gap. This CDR3 spans 16 amino acids. Germline-derived CDR1 and CDR2 are LNHDA and SQIVND (reference sequence). For the CDR3, the DNA is TGTGCCAGTTCGGTAGTCCCAGGGGTCGGGGTCGACGAGCAGTACTTC. Translation: CASSVVPGVGVDEQYF.

V and J are TRBV13 and TRBJ1-1; no firm D call. CDR3 length: 13 residues. Trimming removed 5 bases from V and 3 bases from J, with 10 bases in between. Germline V gene data show CDR1 as PRHDT and CDR2 as FYEKMQ (reference sequence). CDR3 in amino acids: CASSQRLDTEAFF. The CDR3 DNA is TGTGCCAGCAGCCAACGACTGGACACTGAAGCTTTCTTT.

The chain is built from TRBV7-9 and TRBJ1-4; TRBD1 matches at 7 bases. J gave up 3 bases and V 1 base, and 2 bases lay outside the gene matches. CDR3 size: 15 residues. In germline, CDR1 is SEHNR, CDR2 FQNEAQ (reference sequence). CDR3 residues: CASSLEGASNEKLFF. The DNA of the CDR3 is TGTGCCAGCAGCTTAGAGGGGGCTTCTAATGAAAAACTGTTTTTT. Together with reference TRBV7-9 and TRBJ1-4, the CDR3 gives the full variable domain: DTGVSQNPRHKITKRGQNVTFRCDPISEHNRLYWYRQTLGQGPEFLTYFQNEAQLEKSRLLSDRFSAERPKGSFSTLEIQRTEQGDSAMYLCASSLEGASNEKLFFGSGTQLSVL.

The chain recombines TRBV9 with TRBJ1-4; 8 bases map to TRBD1. Losses at the gene ends were 3 bases for V and 10 bases for J; bases not matched to a gene: 8. The CDR3 spans 14 residues. Germline V gene sequence: CDR1 SGDLS, CDR2 YYNGEE. The CDR3 region is CASSASGQGGKLFF. Here the CDR3 DNA reads TGTGCCAGCAGCGCCTCCGGACAGGGTGGAAAACTGTTTTTT.

The V call is TRBV5-1, the J call TRBJ2-3; perhaps D is TRBD1 or TRBD2 (6 bases each). This CDR3 contains 16 residues. Trimming cost V 0 bases and J 2 bases, with 13 bases left between them. Germline loops: CDR1 SGHRS, CDR2 YFSETQ. The CDR3 DNA sequence: TGCGCCAGCAGCTTGGATGGGGGGCCCAACACAGATACGCAGTATTTT. This encodes CASSLDGGPNTDTQYF.

This sequence joins TRBV27 and TRBJ2-7, with 7 bases that match TRBD1. The CDR3 totals 14 residues. J lost 3 bases, V lost 2 bases, and 4 bases had no gene match. Germline-derived CDR1 and CDR2 are MNHEY and SMNVEV (reference sequence). CDR3 in amino acids: CASSLGRGFYEQYF. DNA of the CDR3: TGTGCCAGCAGTTTAGGCAGGGGGTTCTACGAGCAGTACTTC.

The CDR3 sequence: CASSRWDRPGGETQYF. DNA of the CDR3: TGCGCCAGCAGTCGCTGGGACAGGCCAGGGGGAGAGACCCAGTACTTC. V and J are TRBV5-1 and TRBJ2-5, with 8 bases identical to TRBD1. The CDR3 runs 16 residues. Germline CDR1 and CDR2: SGHRS and YFSETQ. V shed 5 bases, J shed 4 bases, and the junction held 13 bases outside the gene matches.

The chain uses TRBV7-2 and TRBJ2-1; 13 positions agree with TRBD2. The germline gives CDR1 SGHTA, CDR2 FQGNSA. Germline trimming cut 4 bases from V and 9 bases from J; bases unmatched to any gene: 6. The CDR3 consists of 15 residues. CDR3 amino acids: CASSSSGTSGTEQFF. The CDR3 DNA reads as TGTGCCAGCAGCTCCTCCGGGACTAGCGGGACTGAGCAGTTCTTC.

The CDR3 protein is CASSLAPDNEQFF. The CDR3 nucleotides read TGTGCCAGCAGCTTAGCGCCGGACAATGAGCAGTTCTTC. The chain combines TRBV7-2 with TRBJ2-1; no reliable D call. Germline V gene data show CDR1 as SGHTA and CDR2 as FQGNSA. There are 13 residues in the CDR3. Trimming cost V 0 bases and J 5 bases, with 5 bases left between them.

The chain is built from TRBV10-3 and TRBJ2-7; the match to TRBD2 covers 15 bases. Germline V gene sequence: CDR1 ENHRY, CDR2 SYGVKD. The CDR3 has 18 residues. The V gene end was trimmed by 6 bases and the J gene end by 7 bases; junction bases not matched to a gene: 16. CDR3 residues: CAISGGLAGGPDLHEQYF. For the CDR3, the DNA is TGTGCCATCAGCGGCGGACTAGCGGGAGGGCCGGATCTGCATGAGCAGTACTTC.

The V call is TRBV18, the J call TRBJ2-1, with D possibly TRBD2 on 5 matching bases. Between the trimmed V and J ends, which lost 2 bases and 1 base, there was a span of 12 bases. In germline, CDR1 is KGHSH, CDR2 LQKENI. CDR3 length: 16 residues. This CDR3 reads CASSPRSGTSYNEQFF. The DNA for the CDR3 is TGTGCCAGCTCACCAAGAAGCGGCACTTCCTACAATGAGCAGTTCTTC.

This chain links TRBV5-1 with TRBJ1-4; no clear D gene. Per germline, CDR1 SGHRS and CDR2 YFSETQ. V lost 4 bases to trimming and J lost 6 bases, with 16 bases between them. The CDR3 covers 15 residues. For the CDR3, the DNA is TGCGCCAGCAGCCCCTCGGGTAGGGCTGATGAAAAACTGTTTTTT. Protein sequence: CASSPSGRADEKLFF.

This clone was counted a few times. The chain recombines TRBV4-3 with TRBJ1-2, with a tentative D call TRBD1 (6 bases). The length of the CDR3 is 15 residues. Trimming stripped 0 bases from V and 4 bases from J, with 12 bases between. Germline CDR1 LGHNA, CDR2 YSLEER. The CDR3 reads CASSQDYRVIYGYTF. Here the CDR3 DNA reads TGCGCCAGCAGCCAAGACTACAGGGTTATCTATGGCTACACCTTC.

The chain joins TRBV2 to TRBJ1-2, with unresolved D. There are 11 residues in the CDR3. Germline V gene sequence: CDR1 SNHLY, CDR2 FYNNEI. The ends were cut back, 6 bases at V and 4 bases at J, with 6 bases in the middle. CDR3 amino acids: CASRESYGYTF. CDR3 DNA sequence: TGTGCCAGCAGGGAGAGCTATGGCTACACCTTC.

The CDR3 protein is CASSSYQGYHEQYF. DNA for the CDR3: TGTGCCAGCAGTTCCTACCAGGGTTACCACGAGCAGTACTTC. The rearrangement joins TRBV28 to TRBJ2-7, with D possibly TRBD1 on 5 matching bases. Germline V lookup: CDR1 MDHEN, CDR2 SYDVKM. V was clipped by 4 bases and J by 5 bases, with 15 bases between them. The CDR3 covers 14 residues. The variable domain in full, with the rest retrieved from reference TRBV28 and TRBJ2-7, is DVKVTQSSRYLVKRTGEKVFLECVQDMDHENMFWYRQDPGLGLRLIYFSYDVKMKEKGDIPEGYSVSREKKERFSLILESASTNQTSMYLCASSSYQGYHEQYFGPGTRLTVT.

This chain joins TRBV9 and TRBJ2-5; D ambiguous. Germline CDR1 and CDR2: SGDLS and YYNGEE. The CDR3 is 12 amino acids. The V gene lost 0 bases and the J gene lost 6 bases, with 6 bases spanning the gap. The CDR3 sequence: CASSVDEQTQYF. DNA of the CDR3: TGTGCCAGCAGCGTAGATGAACAGACCCAGTACTTC.

This clone has only one observation. V gene TRBV19 combines with J gene TRBJ2-3; tentative D call: TRBD2 (5 bases). The CDR3 totals 12 residues. Per the germline V gene, CDR1 is LNHDA and CDR2 is SQIVND (reference sequence). Trimming shortened V by 8 bases and J by 6 bases, and 12 bases separated the two germline ends. The CDR3 DNA reads TGTGCCAGTGGGCTAGCTGCGGATACGCAGTATTTT. Amino acids: CASGLAADTQYF.

The chain carries TRBV25-1 and TRBJ2-5, with D maybe TRBD1 (6 bases). The CDR3 consists of 14 residues. The V end was cut by 1 base, the J end by 3 bases, with 9 bases between. Germline V gene lookup returns CDR1 MGHDK and CDR2 SYGVNS. The CDR3 sequence: CASSEFAGEETQYF. CDR3 DNA sequence: TGTGCCAGCAGTGAATTTGCAGGGGAAGAGACCCAGTACTTC.

The chain has TRBV19 and TRBJ1-2, with a tentative D call TRBD1 (5 bases). The CDR3 runs 15 residues. V gave up 5 bases and J gave up 0 bases, with 13 bases separating them. Germline assignment: CDR1 LNHDA and CDR2 SQIVND (reference sequence). The CDR3 reads CASSPWDPANYGYTF. DNA of the CDR3: TGTGCCAGTAGTCCGTGGGACCCAGCTAACTATGGCTACACCTTC.

The V gene is TRBV7-2, the J gene TRBJ1-2; D is uncertain. Trimming stripped 4 bases from V and 6 bases from J, with 21 bases between. There are 16 residues in the CDR3. Germline CDR1 SGHTA, CDR2 FQGNSA. Written as DNA, the CDR3 is TGTGCCAGCAGCTCTGAATGGCGGGCTTCCCTAGATGGCTACACCTTC. Its protein product is CASSSEWRASLDGYTF.

The chain has TRBV27 and TRBJ2-1; TRBD1 is a possible D gene (5 bases). Germline V gives CDR1 MNHEY, CDR2 SMNVEV (reference sequence). V lost 3 bases and J 4 bases, leaving 10 bases between the germline ends. The CDR3 covers 14 residues. CDR3 in DNA: TGTGCCAGCAGTTTGGGGCTAGTGTACAATGAGCAGTTCTTC. Encoded protein: CASSLGLVYNEQFF.

The count of this clone is one. V usage is TRBV28 and J usage is TRBJ1-2, with TRBD1 matching 9 bases. Looked up from germline, CDR1 is MDHEN and CDR2 is SYDVKM. CDR3 length: 15 residues. After removal of 3 bases from V and 2 bases from J, the junction contained 4 bases not matched to a gene. The CDR3 region has the DNA TGTGCCAGCAGTTTGCACAGGGGGCTCAACTATGGCTACACCTTC. Its translation is CASSLHRGLNYGYTF.

Only a few counts were recorded for this clone. V usage is TRBV19 and J usage is TRBJ1-5; D is unresolved. The germline V gene has CDR1 LNHDA and CDR2 SQIVND (reference sequence). The CDR3 extends over 12 amino acids. V was clipped by 3 bases and J by 3 bases, with 3 bases between them. CDR3 sequence reads: CASSIVNQPQHF. In nucleotides, the CDR3 is TGTGCCAGTAGTATTGTCAATCAGCCCCAGCATTTT.

The CDR3 sequence is CASSSRHSSGNTIYF. The CDR3 nucleotides are TGTGCCAGCAGCTCAAGACACAGCTCTGGAAACACCATATATTTT. This sequence joins TRBV7-2 and TRBJ1-3; D unresolved. Trimming shortened V by 4 bases and J by 0 bases, and 10 bases separated the two germline ends. Germline assignment: CDR1 SGHTA and CDR2 FQGNSA. This CDR3 comprises 15 residues.